Sequencing of this T cell receptor beta chain was carried out in a study of beta chain features in type 1 diabetes. The isolated RNA, all of it, was reverse transcribed, so expressed TCRB transcripts were what got sequenced. Deep immunoSEQ sequencing covered naive, central memory and regulatory T cell samples. Using immunoSEQ multiplex PCR, the repertoire was profiled, and TCRdb retains in-frame clones only, with some absent. The table records approximately 38,000 clones, approximately 60% of them present only once. The CDR3 length is 16 residues. The V and J ends lost 4 bases and 4 bases, in that order; junction bases with no gene match: 11. CDR1 is SGDLS, CDR2 YYNGEE, per germline. Study-level findings and limits: Shortening that was moderate but significant affected the TCRB CDR3s of Type 1 diabetes patients in all four CD4+ subsets.

In its sample, this clone was seen once. What it recognizes is unknown. Sequenced material: Tregs from blood. The TCR sequence derives from a woman in her 30s in good health. The chain couples TRBV9 to TRBJ2-7, with 10 bases lining up with TRBD2. The CDR3 loop is CASSLAASGSSYEQYF. In DNA, the CDR3 is TGTGCCAGCAGCTTGGCCGCTAGCGGGAGTTCTTACGAGCAGTACTTC.